The sequence of this T cell receptor (beta chain) was determined in a study of T cell clusters in autoimmune cytopenias. CDR3 length equals 17 residues. The V gene's germline CDR1 is LNHDA and CDR2 SQIVND (reference sequence). Multiplex touch-down PCR amplified TRB using TRB-A and TRB-B pools in one tube. Following a re-call of the multiplex PCR reads, TCRdb has one entry per CDR3 protein and lacks DNA. The repertoire table contains more than 12,000 distinct CDR3 sequences. Each sample's input was 250 ng genomic DNA, 30,000 to 45,000 genome equivalents. These same data were also listed under a study on T cell repertoires in aging, cancer and after chemotherapy.

The rearrangement links TRBV19 to TRBJ2-1. Material for sequencing was peripheral blood. The receptor was isolated from a human donor in good health. CDR3 sequence reads: CASTIKSGEGTYNEQFF.